In this sample, the clone carrying this T cell receptor (beta chain) turned up a few times. Antigen unknown. These data come from a study of T cell repertoires in cytomegalovirus infection. Study at large: Public TCR beta signatures marked donors with CMV infection and the matching HLA.

TCRdb re-derived calls from the reads in MiXCR, one entry per CDR3 protein. In the table there are around 570,000 distinct CDR3 sequences, roughly 43% of which are singletons. V lost 5 bases to trimming and J lost 5 bases, with 9 bases between them. CDR3 size: 13 residues. Germline CDR1 MNHEY, CDR2 SVGEGT. V is TRBV6-2 or TRBV6-3 and J is TRBJ2-2; D is uncertain. The receptor was derived from a human donor in good health (CMV status not recorded). Some clones in this sample may be carry-over from other donors' samples. Specimen: cultured PBMCs, collected from culture after CMV antigen stimulation. CDR3 DNA sequence: TGTGCCAGCAGTGTTACCCCAACCGGGGAGCTGTTTTTT. It yields the protein CASSVTPTGELFF.